The present T cell receptor beta chain was sequenced within a study of cytomegalovirus exposure and HLA in healthy donors. Study-wide points: Later genetic work tied a missense DCLRE1C variant to beta-chain V and J trimming. The study had only CMV serostatus as immune exposure information. The authors considered a cluster of highly shared sequence variants likely to be a sequencing artifact. Reports state that TCR beta sequences accurately predicted most subjects' HLA-A and HLA-B alleles.

13 Jbeta primers and 60 Vbeta primers were used for the PCR. The method was immunoSEQ multiplex PCR; TCRdb's version includes in-frame clones alone and lacks a portion of them. The table lists 150,000 to 200,000 clones, 75% to 90% of them singletons, with approximately 2% in the top ten. The V gene's germline CDR1 is SGHNT and CDR2 YYREEE (reference sequence). The CDR3 contains 16 residues. Trimming shortened V by 4 bases and J by 5 bases, and 16 bases separated the two germline ends. Regarding this clone: Its antigen remains unknown.

This TCR was sampled from a woman under 30 in good health and CMV-seronegative. Sequencing input: PBMCs. The chain combines TRBV5-4 with TRBJ1-6; D unclear. In nucleotides, the CDR3 is TGTGCCAGCAGCACTTTTTCCGCGGGTCATAATTCACCCCTCCACTTT. Translation gives CASSTFSAGHNSPLHF.